Shown below are 30 T cell receptor beta chains from a single sample sequenced in a study of spatial heterogeneity in lung cancer. Time point reported: sample taken at primary tumor resection. The authors sequenced whole RNA from tumor, nontumor lung or frozen PBMC without sorting. TCRdb analysed the 5' RACE reads with MiXCR anew, one entry per CDR3 protein. Of approximately 92,000 distinct CDR3 sequences in the sample, over 9.5% were seen once. Sequencing was performed on PBMCs, taken at surgery. The receptors here all came from a male donor with early-stage non-small cell lung cancer.

The V and J genes are TRBV28 and TRBJ1-4, with D possibly being TRBD1 (6 bases). The CDR3 is made up of 13 amino acids. Trimming cost V 3 bases and J 11 bases, with 13 bases left between them. Germline CDR1 reads MDHEN; CDR2 reads SYDVKM. The CDR3 is CASSFWTVGKLFF. CDR3 in DNA: TGTGCCAGCAGTTTTTGGACAGTCGGGAAACTGTTTTTT. The full variable domain, in which reference TRBV28 and TRBJ1-4 provide the parts outside the CDR3, is DVKVTQSSRYLVKRTGEKVFLECVQDMDHENMFWYRQDPGLGLRLIYFSYDVKMKEKGDIPEGYSVSREKKERFSLILESASTNQTSMYLCASSFWTVGKLFFGSGTQLSVL.

This clonotype has ten or more counts. V usage is TRBV2 and J usage is TRBJ2-6; D remains ambiguous. Trimming removed 3 bases from V and 0 bases from J, with 6 bases in between. CDR1 is SNHLY and CDR2 is FYNNEI in the germline V gene. The CDR3 has 15 residues. The CDR3 DNA reads TGTGCCAGCAGTGACCGAAGCTCTGGGGCCAACGTCCTGACTTTC. The encoded protein is CASSDRSSGANVLTF.

CDR3 sequence reads: CASSLAGTGGFTEAFF. The CDR3 DNA reads as TGTGCCAGCAGCTTAGCGGGGACAGGGGGCTTCACTGAAGCTTTCTTT. This sequence joins TRBV7-9 and TRBJ1-1; 12 positions match TRBD1. Germline lookup yields CDR1 SEHNR and CDR2 FQNEAQ (reference sequence). The CDR3 totals 16 residues. V shed 0 bases and J 4 bases; nucleotides not matched to a gene: 3.

This clonotype appeared a few times. The V and J genes are TRBV20-1 and TRBJ1-6; D remains unclear. Between the trimmed V and J ends, which lost 0 bases and 7 bases, there was a span of 13 bases. The CDR3 sequence is 15 residues long. Germline V gene lookup returns CDR1 DFQATT and CDR2 SNEGSKA (reference sequence). The CDR3 DNA reads as TGCAGTGCTAGAGATTTGCTACGGTCCAATTCACCCCTCCACTTT. Encoded protein: CSARDLLRSNSPLHF.

This chain connects TRBV25-1 to TRBJ2-7; maybe TRBD1 (5 bases). The V end lost 8 bases, the J end lost 6 bases, and 11 bases lay between the germline ends. CDR3 length: 11 amino acids. Looked up from germline, CDR1 is MGHDK and CDR2 is SYGVNS. CDR3 sequence: CASGQGAEQYF. For the CDR3, the DNA is TGTGCCAGCGGACAAGGTGCCGAGCAGTACTTC.

This clonotype showed up just a few times. V usage is TRBV20-1 and J usage is TRBJ2-2; D is undetermined. The CDR3 covers 13 residues. The V end lost 3 bases, the J end lost 0 bases, and 5 bases lay between the germline ends. Germline-derived CDR1 and CDR2 are DFQATT and SNEGSKA (reference sequence). The CDR3 loop reads CSARAPNTGELFF. In nucleotides, the CDR3 is TGCAGTGCTAGGGCTCCGAACACCGGGGAGCTGTTTTTT.

The V call is TRBV5-5, the J call TRBJ1-5; D might be TRBD1 (5 bases). This CDR3 region has 16 residues. Deletions cut 4 bases from V and 0 bases from J, with 14 bases between. CDR1 is SGHKS and CDR2 is YYEKEE in the germline V gene (reference sequence). In DNA form, the CDR3 reads TGTGCCAGCAGCCTAGGGACCGCGGGTAGCAATCAGCCCCAGCATTTT. Amino acid sequence: CASSLGTAGSNQPQHF.

This clonotype has only a few counts. The CDR3 nucleotides read TGTGCCAGCAGCGGGACAGGAAATCAGCCCCAGCATTTT. Protein product: CASSGTGNQPQHF. The chain couples TRBV2 to TRBJ1-5, with TRBD1 matching over 8 bases. With V trimmed by 6 bases and J by 4 bases, 2 bases remained unmatched. The CDR3 consists of 13 residues. Germline CDR1 is SNHLY and CDR2 is FYNNEI.

This clonotype was detected a few times. The rearrangement links TRBV2 to TRBJ2-1; 9 bases match TRBD2. J gave up 8 bases and V 4 bases, and 6 bases lay outside the gene matches. The CDR3 covers 14 residues. Germline CDR1 and CDR2: SNHLY and FYNNEI. For the CDR3, the DNA is TGTGCCAGCAGTGGGCTAGCGGGGAGACATGAGCAGTTCTTC. The encoded protein is CASSGLAGRHEQFF.

This clonotype was detected a few times. The J gene is TRBJ2-5, the V gene TRBV4-3; D may match TRBD1 or TRBD2 (5 bases each). The CDR3 is made up of 15 amino acids. Trimming pared 4 bases from V and 5 bases from J, leaving 17 bases between. Per the germline V gene, CDR1 is LGHNA and CDR2 is YSLEER. CDR3 sequence reads: CASSRGTGVIETQYF. In nucleotides, the CDR3 is TGCGCCAGCAGCCGGGGGACGGGCGTAATCGAGACCCAGTACTTC.

This clonotype has a handful of counts. The rearrangement uses TRBV20-1 and TRBJ1-5; a weak D match, TRBD1 (6 bases). Germline loops: CDR1 DFQATT, CDR2 SNEGSKA (reference sequence). There are 14 residues in the CDR3. With 6 bases removed from V and 4 bases from J, the gap between germline ends came to 16 bases. The chain's CDR3 is CSAPGQTGNQPQHF. DNA for the CDR3: TGCAGTGCGCCTGGCCAGACAGGAAATCAGCCCCAGCATTTT.

The chain recombines TRBV29-1 with TRBJ2-1; D not resolved. This CDR3 has 11 residues. V dropped 2 bases and J dropped 8 bases, with 7 bases sitting between them. Germline CDR1 SQVTM, CDR2 ANQGSEA. The CDR3: CSVEPVDEQFF. Here the CDR3 DNA reads TGCAGCGTTGAACCAGTCGATGAGCAGTTCTTC.

This clonotype was found a few times. This rearrangement joins TRBV9 to TRBJ2-1; D is possibly TRBD2 (5 bases). V lost 1 base and J lost 0, with 14 bases in between. This CDR3 contains 17 residues. Germline V lookup: CDR1 SGDLS, CDR2 YYNGEE. In DNA, the CDR3 is TGTGCCAGCAGCGTATATCAGCGGAGTAGCTCCTACAATGAGCAGTTCTTC. It codes for CASSVYQRSSSYNEQFF.

V usage is TRBV5-1 and J usage is TRBJ2-7, with 13 positions matching TRBD2. V lost 2 bases and J lost 1; bases outside the gene matches: 9. The CDR3 loop spans 18 amino acids. CDR1 is SGHRS and CDR2 is YFSETQ in the germline V gene. The CDR3: CASSFKTSGGLQSYEQYF. CDR3 nucleotide sequence: TGCGCCAGCAGCTTTAAGACTAGCGGGGGGCTCCAGTCCTACGAGCAGTACTTC.

The chain links TRBV14 to TRBJ2-3; no definite D call. The CDR3 runs to 14 residues. CDR1 is SGHDN and CDR2 is FVKESK in the germline V gene. Trimming took 2 bases from V and 2 from J, leaving 8 bases between them. The CDR3 spells CASSQRAYTDTQYF. CDR3 nucleotides: TGTGCCAGCAGCCAAAGGGCCTACACAGATACGCAGTATTTT.

This clonotype was recorded a few times. V usage is TRBV29-1 and J usage is TRBJ2-3, with TRBD1 as a possible D gene (5 bases). Trimming cost V 5 bases and J 2 bases, with 14 bases left between them. This CDR3 spans 14 amino acids. Germline V lookup: CDR1 SQVTM, CDR2 ANQGSEA. The CDR3 region is CSVSWGEPTDTQYF. The CDR3 bases are TGCAGCGTTAGTTGGGGCGAGCCCACAGATACGCAGTATTTT.

This clonotype has a handful of counts. This chain connects TRBV30 to TRBJ2-5; 10 bases are shared with TRBD2. Germline CDR1 and CDR2: GTSNPN and SVGIG (reference sequence). This CDR3 has 13 residues. V shed 4 bases, J shed 4 bases, and the junction held 3 bases outside the gene matches. Here the CDR3 DNA reads TGTGCCTGGAAATCTAGCGGGGGAGAGACCCAGTACTTC. Translating gives CAWKSSGGETQYF.

There are many counts of this clonotype. This chain uses TRBV7-9 with TRBJ2-7; 10 bases are a match to TRBD2. CDR3 length: 15 residues. Germline CDR1 and CDR2: SEHNR and FQNEAQ (reference sequence). V trimming: 1 base; J trimming: 2 bases; junction bases outside the gene matches: 2. The CDR3 DNA reads as TGTGCCAGCAGCTTAGTGAGCGGGAGGGCCTACGAGCAGTACTTC. This encodes CASSLVSGRAYEQYF.

This clonotype showed up many times. The V and J genes are TRBV7-9 and TRBJ2-1, with D tentatively TRBD1 (6 bases). The V end was cut by 5 bases, the J end by 12 bases, with 17 bases between. In germline, CDR1 is SEHNR, CDR2 FQNEAQ (reference sequence). The length of the CDR3 is 13 residues. The chain's CDR3 is CASSPLEQGAQFF. The CDR3 DNA reads as TGTGCCAGCAGCCCCCTGGAACAGGGTGCGCAGTTCTTC.

This clonotype was observed many times. The gene calls are TRBV7-9 and TRBJ2-5, with 14 bases that match TRBD2. This CDR3 is 17 amino acids long. The V gene's germline CDR1 is SEHNR and CDR2 FQNEAQ (reference sequence). V was clipped by 5 bases and J by 4 bases; unmatched bases: 9. For the CDR3, the DNA is TGTGCCAGCAGCGGGACTAGCGGGAGCTTCTCCCGAGAGACCCAGTACTTC. Residues: CASSGTSGSFSRETQYF.

The rearrangement uses TRBV18 and TRBJ2-5; D gene uncertain. Germline V lookup: CDR1 KGHSH, CDR2 LQKENI. The length of the CDR3 is 13 residues. The V gene lost 10 bases and the J gene lost 7 bases, with 19 bases spanning the gap. For the CDR3, the DNA is TGTGCCACCTCTCCGGGCACCGGGCTGACCCAGTACTTC. Translation: CATSPGTGLTQYF.

This clonotype has just a few counts. The chain combines TRBV7-2 with TRBJ2-7; D is unresolved. Germline CDR1 reads SGHTA; CDR2 reads FQGNSA. This CDR3 is built from 12 residues. V lost 5 bases and J lost 3, with 8 bases in between. The CDR3 nucleotides are TGTGCCAGCAGCCACGACAACTACGAGCAGTACTTC. Amino acid sequence: CASSHDNYEQYF. Full variable domain (remainder filled in from reference TRBV7-2 and TRBJ2-7): GAGVSQSPSNKVTEKGKDVELRCDPISGHTALYWYRQSLGQGLEFLIYFQGNSAPDKSGLPSDRFSAERTGGSVSTLTIQRTQQEDSAVYLCASSHDNYEQYFGPGTRLTVT.

This chain links TRBV5-1 with TRBJ1-1; 9 positions match TRBD1. There are 14 residues in the CDR3. The V and J ends lost 0 bases and 5 bases, in that order; junction bases with no gene match: 2. Germline CDR1 SGHRS, CDR2 YFSETQ. The CDR3 region is CASSLDRGQTEAFF. CDR3 coding DNA: TGCGCCAGCAGCTTGGACAGGGGGCAAACTGAAGCTTTCTTT.

This clonotype was found a few times. The chain has TRBV20-1 and TRBJ1-4; TRBD1 is a possible D gene (5 bases). The CDR3 is 14 residues long. Trimming left V 3 bases short and J 0 bases short, with 8 bases between. Per germline, CDR1 DFQATT and CDR2 SNEGSKA (reference sequence). CDR3 sequence: CSASSGTTNEKLFF. CDR3 in DNA: TGCAGTGCTAGCTCAGGGACAACTAATGAAAAACTGTTTTTT.

In this sample, this clonotype turned up a few times. The chain carries TRBV20-1 and TRBJ2-3; D is unclear. Germline assignment: CDR1 DFQATT and CDR2 SNEGSKA (reference sequence). V was pared by 3 bases and J by 5 bases, with 9 bases between. CDR3 length: 12 residues. In DNA form, the CDR3 reads TGCAGTGCTAGTCTTATGGGAGATACGCAGTATTTT. Protein: CSASLMGDTQYF.

This clonotype was picked up many times. The rearrangement uses TRBV12-3 or TRBV12-4 and TRBJ1-5; 10 bases fit TRBD1. CDR3 size: 15 residues. Trimming took 5 bases from V and 4 from J; bases not matched to a gene: 5. Written as DNA, the CDR3 is TGTGCCAGCAGTCCCGGGACAGGGGTGAATCAGCCCCAGCATTTT. Protein product: CASSPGTGVNQPQHF.

This clonotype came up many times. This chain connects TRBV6-2 or TRBV6-3 to TRBJ1-5; D gene ambiguous. Germline V CDR1 and CDR2: MNHEY, SVGEGT. The CDR3 sequence is 15 residues long. Trimming stripped 6 bases from V and 0 bases from J, with 12 bases between. CDR3 in amino acids: CASRAALTSNQPQHF. The CDR3 bases are TGTGCCAGCAGAGCTGCATTGACTAGCAATCAGCCCCAGCATTTT.

This clonotype was counted between two and nine times. The V and J genes are TRBV5-1 and TRBJ2-5; the D gene is possibly TRBD1 (7 bases). CDR3 length equals 16 residues. Per the germline V gene, CDR1 is SGHRS and CDR2 is YFSETQ. V was trimmed by 2 bases and J by 0 bases, leaving 14 bases between them. The CDR3 nucleotides read TGCGCCAGCAGCTTCCCGGCAGGGGGGTACCAAGAGACCCAGTACTTC. Translation gives CASSFPAGGYQETQYF.

This clonotype was counted at least ten times. The chain has TRBV6-2 or TRBV6-3 and TRBJ2-7; 8 bases are a match to TRBD1. The CDR3 has 13 residues. Germline CDR1 reads MNHEY; CDR2 reads SVGEGT. The J segment lost 6 bases and the V segment lost 6 bases, leaving 7 bases of the junction unmatched. The CDR3 here is CASSGQGIGEQYF. In nucleotides, the CDR3 is TGTGCCAGCAGCGGACAGGGTATTGGCGAGCAGTACTTC.

V usage is TRBV4-3 and J usage is TRBJ1-6; D is perhaps TRBD1 (6 bases). Germline V gives CDR1 LGHNA, CDR2 YSLEER. The V end lost 1 base, the J end lost 7 bases, and 14 bases lay between the germline ends. The CDR3 loop spans 16 amino acids. CDR3 sequence: CASSQVQGRGNSPLHF. The CDR3 coding sequence is TGCGCCAGCAGCCAAGTACAGGGAAGGGGGAATTCACCCCTCCACTTT.